The TCR beta chain under discussion was sequenced for a study of early T cells in non-severe SARS-CoV-2 infection. The CDR3 length is 14 residues. Germline CDR1 reads DFQATT; CDR2 reads SNEGSKA (reference sequence). V lost 3 bases, J lost 4 bases, and 13 bases lay in between. General study results and limits: Database matching using VDJdb favored anti-spike CD8 responses, with private and CD4 specificities left missing.

This clonotype was counted at least ten times. What it binds is unknown. Attached unique molecular identifiers marked individual cDNA molecules. TCRdb fed the 5' RACE reads into MiXCR, producing one record per CDR3 protein. This repertoire shows some 87,000 distinct CDR3 sequences, 9.5% to 15% found once; its top ten account for about 1.1%. The clonotype was recovered from an adult who was a healthcare worker with PCR-confirmed SARS-CoV-2 infection or an uninfected control (not recorded which). This rearrangement joins TRBV20-1 to TRBJ2-1; maybe TRBD1 (6 bases). Sequenced: whole blood. CDR3 in DNA: TGCAGTGCTAGTGCGGCAGGGGATTACAATGAGCAGTTCTTC. This sequence encodes CSASAAGDYNEQFF.